This T cell receptor (beta chain) was sequenced in a study of blood T cell repertoires in COVID-19. Study-level information: Specimens from acute and convalescent COVID-19 originated in the United States, Italy and Spain. In each case, the material was cDNA or gDNA derived from T cells, B-cell-depleted T cells, or PBMCs.

Per the original data handling: How many nucleated cells were present was estimated from reference gene primer amplification. The table came from immunoSEQ multiplex PCR; TCRdb's copy has only in-frame clones and leaves some out. D and trimming were read from the DNA, whereas the V and J calls and clone size are those reported in that table. The data contain about 24,000 clones, around 90% of them singletons. Germline trimming cut 3 bases from V and 7 bases from J; bases unmatched to any gene: 7. The germline CDR1 and CDR2 sequences are MNHNS and SASEGT. The CDR3 sequence is 15 residues long. The chain uses TRBV6-1 and TRBJ1-1; the match to TRBD1 covers 11 bases. Material for sequencing was peripheral blood. The source of this sequence is a woman aged 70-85 years with active COVID-19. The DNA of the CDR3 is TGTGCCAGCAGTGATGGGGACAGGGGGAAAGGTGAAGCTTTCTTT. Its protein is CASSDGDRGKGEAFF.